This T cell receptor (beta chain) is from a study of shared clonotypes between healthy human individuals. The CDR3 loop spans 12 amino acids. Trimming removed 4 bases at V and 5 bases at J, with 8 bases between. CDR1 SGHAT and CDR2 FQNNGV come from the germline V gene. Those who donated were healthy HIV-negative adults, with no recent acute infections or vaccinations reported. Every contributor of samples was a Caucasian grown-up residing in Nashville, Tennessee. Sequencing used immunoSEQ multiplex PCR; TCRdb keeps in-frame clones, though not all of them. The sample includes 2 million to 2.5 million clones, almost 96% of them seen just once.

The receptor was derived from a man between 18 and 29 years old in good health. The sequencing input was naive CD4+ T cells sorted from blood. Subset meaning: CD45RA+ positively selected. V and J are TRBV11-2 and TRBJ2-5, with D perhaps TRBD1 (5 bases). CDR3: CASSWGHETQYF. CDR3 sequence (DNA): TGTGCCAGCAGCTGGGGCCACGAGACCCAGTACTTC.